The T cell receptor (beta chain) under discussion was sequenced for a study of shared clonotypes between healthy human individuals. Turning to the study itself: The study drew on two women and a few men aged 18 to 49 as donors. The plates for each donor numbered three CD4 naive, three CD4 memory, two CD8 naive and one CD8 memory.

Naivety among CD8 cells was defined by CD45RO negativity and positive CCR7 selection, thereby excluding terminally differentiated effector memory CD45RA+ cells. In the original analysis: Quality scores were absent from the junction-only immunoSEQ sequences, so filtering differed. The protocol was immunoSEQ multiplex PCR, while the TCRdb copy is restricted to in-frame clones and leaves out a portion. That table gives V, J and clone size, and the DNA gave D and trimming. This table has some 2 million clones, approximately 94% appearing once. General observations from the study: Naive subsets, compared against memory subsets, generally had larger estimated richness values.

On this clone: Its antigen is not known. Additional DNA sequences in this sample encode the identical CDR3.

CDR1 is MDHEN, CDR2 SYDVKM, per germline. V was cut by 1 base and J by 1 base, with 4 bases left in between. The CDR3 sequence is 13 residues long. The source material was naive CD8+ T cells sorted from blood. The source of this sequence is a man aged 18 to 29 in good health. V usage is TRBV28 and J usage is TRBJ1-1; no clear D. The CDR3 sequence: CASSLYRNTEAFF. Here the CDR3 DNA reads TGTGCCAGCAGTTTATACCGGAACACTGAAGCTTTCTTT.